This T cell receptor beta chain was retrieved from a study of cytomegalovirus exposure and HLA in healthy donors. Study-wide points: Rare TCR sequences predominated, though certain public TCRs were found in many donors. One later analysis, an examination of the 120 validation repertoires, found that first-cohort TCR clusters tended to co-occur in them. There were 150 to 200 TCR beta chains listed as cytomegalovirus-associated.

About this clone itself: The target antigen is unknown.

Here immunoSEQ multiplex PCR was the method, and the copy in TCRdb shows in-frame clones only, minus some. Of about 130,000 clones listed, just under 90% are singletons. With 10 bases removed from V and 6 bases from J, the gap between germline ends came to 16 bases. This CDR3 comprises 13 residues. Germline-derived CDR1 and CDR2 are MGHRA and YSYEKL. This clonotype originated in a woman aged 25 to 39 in good health and CMV-seropositive. The sequencing input was PBMCs. J is TRBJ2-1 and V is TRBV4-1, with unresolved D. In DNA form, the CDR3 reads TGCGCCACCCTCAAGGAGTCGACCAATGAGCAGTTCTTC. Its protein product is CATLKESTNEQFF.